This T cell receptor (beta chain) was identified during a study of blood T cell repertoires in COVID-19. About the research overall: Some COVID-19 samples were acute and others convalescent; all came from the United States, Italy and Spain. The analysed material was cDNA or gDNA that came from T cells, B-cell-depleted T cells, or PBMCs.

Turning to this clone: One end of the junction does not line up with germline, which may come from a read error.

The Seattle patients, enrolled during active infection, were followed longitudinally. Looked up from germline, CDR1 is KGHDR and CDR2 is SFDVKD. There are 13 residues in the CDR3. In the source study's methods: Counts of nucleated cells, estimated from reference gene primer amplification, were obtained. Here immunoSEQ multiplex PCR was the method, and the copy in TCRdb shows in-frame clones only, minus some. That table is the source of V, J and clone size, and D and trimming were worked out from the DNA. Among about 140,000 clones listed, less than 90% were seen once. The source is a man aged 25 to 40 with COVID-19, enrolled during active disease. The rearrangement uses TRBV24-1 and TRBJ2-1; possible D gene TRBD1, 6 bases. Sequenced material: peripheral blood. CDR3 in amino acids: CATSRPPGHDQFF. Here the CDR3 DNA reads TGTGCCACCAGTCGACCACCGGGACATGACCAGTTCTTC.